This T cell receptor beta chain was recorded in a study of T cells after yellow fever vaccination. General study findings and limits: From the bulk population, abundant clonotypes could contaminate and appear within FACS-sorted repertoires.

With 4 bases clipped from V and 4 bases from J, the junction kept 9 bases outside the gene matches. Germline V gene data show CDR1 as SGHDT and CDR2 as YYEEEE. This CDR3 has 17 residues. TCRdb fed the 5' RACE reads into MiXCR, producing one record per CDR3 protein. Of 450,000 to 650,000 distinct CDR3 sequences in the sample, just over 20% were seen once. This clonotype showed up just a few times. Its target is not known. Here the sequenced sample was PBMCs, taken about 20 days after the first yellow fever vaccination. The V gene is TRBV5-6, the J gene TRBJ2-1; 12 nucleotides agree with TRBD2. This clonotype was sampled from a man between 18 and 35 years old who received the YFV17D yellow fever vaccine. CDR3 loop: CASSPQSGLAGYNEQFF. Here the CDR3 DNA reads TGTGCCAGCAGCCCGCAGTCCGGACTAGCGGGGTACAATGAGCAGTTCTTC. Drawing the rest from reference TRBV5-6 and TRBJ2-1, the complete variable domain is DAGVTQSPTHLIKTRGQQVTLRCSPKSGHDTVSWYQQALGQGPQFIFQYYEEEERQRGNFPDRFSGHQFPNYSSELNVNALLLGDSALYLCASSPQSGLAGYNEQFFGPGTRLTVL.